This T cell receptor (beta chain) was documented in a study of T-cell memory formation after mild COVID-19. Study details: TCR clusters showed largely donor specificity. Overall study findings and caveats: Contracting clones from day 15 to 85 had balanced CD4/CD8; later expanders favoured CD4+. Mainly CM and EM harbored the contracting CD4+ clones; mainly EMRA harbored the CD8+ ones.

TCRalpha and TCRbeta libraries used 5'RACE with constant-segment primers and UMIs. TCRdb redid the calling of the 5' RACE reads with MiXCR, one entry per CDR3 protein. The sample contains about 340,000 distinct CDR3 sequences, about an eighth of which appear only once. Germline values: CDR1 SGHAT, CDR2 FQNNGV. CDR3 length: 14 residues. V lost 5 bases to trimming and J lost 2 bases, with 12 bases between them. With regard to this clonotype: No antigen is known for it.

The rearrangement joins TRBV11-2 to TRBJ2-5; D tentatively reads TRBD1 or TRBD2 (5 bases each). Specimen: PBMCs or a T cell subset sorted from them (not recorded which). The receptor was isolated from a man between 18 and 35 years old who had mild COVID-19 (a few samples of this study predate the infection). Cell type and time point are not known. CDR3 in DNA: TGTGCCAGCAGCCGCCGGGACGCGCAAGAGACCCAGTACTTC. It yields the protein CASSRRDAQETQYF.